This TCR beta chain derives from a study of graft-versus-host responses after intestinal transplantation. Study context: Tacrolimus and steroids were given for two to three years to all recipients after anti-thymocyte globulin induction.

General observations from the study: Allografts of one patient group, those with graft-donor T cell macrochimerism, had high graft-versus-host to host-versus-graft clonal ratios. Analysis identified GvH clones in recipient marrow, with some appearing first in ileum or blood. An association linked early post-transplant HvG declines with peak circulating GvH clone levels.

As regards this clone: Its matching antigen is unknown.

The CDR3 is 13 residues long. The ends were cut back, 4 bases at V and 5 bases at J, with 12 bases in the middle. Germline-derived CDR1 and CDR2 are SGHKS and YYEKEE (reference sequence). Sequenced by immunoSEQ multiplex PCR; TCRdb stores in-frame clones only, minus some. Of more than 65,000 clones listed, 80% to 95% are singletons. This sequence joins TRBV5-5 and TRBJ2-5; TRBD1 is a possible D gene (6 bases). This specimen consisted of unstimulated CD8+ T cells sorted from spleen or lymph node cells, obtained before intestinal transplant. The receptor's source is a human donor who received an intestinal transplant. The CDR3 DNA is TGTGCCAGCAGCCGACGAGGACAGGAGACCCAGTACTTC. Protein sequence: CASSRRGQETQYF.